This passage covers 22 T cell receptor beta chains from one sample sequenced in a study of monozygotic twins with inflammatory bowel disease. Each CDR3 protein gets one entry in TCRdb, which reprocessed the 5' RACE reads and gives no DNA. The sample features 300,000 to 350,000 distinct CDR3 sequences, with around 2% in its top ten. The specimen was blood. These receptors were taken from a human donor with ulcerative colitis or Crohn's disease, or a healthy co-twin of an affected twin (not recorded which).

The chain couples TRBV5-1 to TRBJ1-2. Germline V gene sequence: CDR1 SGHRS, CDR2 YFSETQ. This CDR3 is built from 11 residues. CDR3 residues: CASSEDYGYTF.

The V gene is TRBV27, the J gene TRBJ2-7; TCRdb picks TRBD1, but there is no DNA to check that call. CDR3 size: 13 residues. Looked up from germline, CDR1 is MNHEY and CDR2 is SMNVEV (reference sequence). CDR3 region: CASSRSPGYEQYF.

J is TRBJ2-2 and V is TRBV19; TCRdb outputs TRBD1, but without DNA this stays unchecked. Germline V gives CDR1 LNHDA, CDR2 SQIVND (reference sequence). The CDR3 spans 16 residues. The CDR3: CASSRTGGRNTGELFF.

The rearrangement joins TRBV6-2 or TRBV6-3 to TRBJ1-5; with no DNA, the TCRdb D assignment of TRBD1 cannot be verified. Germline CDR1 and CDR2: MNHEY and SVGEGT. This CDR3 is built from 15 residues. Here the CDR3 reads CASRRTPLDLQPQHF.

The chain's CDR3 is CASSSGTSSEQYF. This chain connects TRBV7-9 to TRBJ2-7; TCRdb gives TRBD2 as the D gene, but with no DNA this cannot be confirmed. Germline V gene lookup returns CDR1 SEHNR and CDR2 FQNEAQ (reference sequence). This CDR3 spans 13 amino acids.

The V call is TRBV15, the J call TRBJ1-1. The germline V gene has CDR1 LNHNV and CDR2 YYDKDF (reference sequence). CDR3 size: 14 residues. CDR3 region: CATSARVSGPEAFF.

This chain connects TRBV7-2 to TRBJ2-6. The length of the CDR3 is 14 residues. Germline lookup yields CDR1 SGHTA and CDR2 FQGNSA. CDR3 protein: CASSSSSGANVLTF.

V is TRBV6-5 and J is TRBJ2-7. This CDR3 region has 11 residues. Germline V gene data show CDR1 as MNHEY and CDR2 as SVGAGI. CDR3: CASSYFEEQYF.

The genes are TRBV5-1 and TRBJ2-1; the D call of TRBD1 rests on TCRdb alone, since no DNA is present to check it. Germline values: CDR1 SGHRS, CDR2 YFSETQ. This CDR3 is 16 amino acids long. The CDR3: CASSLAGGSSYNEQFF.

The genes are TRBV7-9 and TRBJ2-7. Germline V gene lookup returns CDR1 SEHNR and CDR2 FQNEAQ (reference sequence). CDR3 size: 11 residues. CDR3 protein: CASSVTYEQYF.

This CDR3 reads CASSQAGANSYEQYF. The J gene is TRBJ2-7, the V gene TRBV3-1; absent DNA, TCRdb's TRBD1 call cannot be checked. CDR1 is LGHDT, CDR2 YNNKEL, per germline (reference sequence). The CDR3 is made up of 15 amino acids.

The rearrangement uses TRBV7-8 and TRBJ2-7; TCRdb picks TRBD1, but there is no DNA to check that call. CDR3 size: 13 residues. Per the germline V gene, CDR1 is SGHVS and CDR2 is FQNEAQ. The CDR3 spells CASSSDRYYEQYF.

This chain joins TRBV9 and TRBJ2-7; TCRdb's D call, TRBD1, is unchecked because there is no DNA. The CDR3 has 15 amino acids. Germline V gene data show CDR1 as SGDLS and CDR2 as YYNGEE. Here the CDR3 reads CASSVSSGAAYEQYF.

The gene calls are TRBV20-1 and TRBJ2-3; TCRdb's D call, TRBD1, is unchecked because there is no DNA. The CDR3 loop spans 13 amino acids. Germline values: CDR1 DFQATT, CDR2 SNEGSKA (reference sequence). The CDR3 loop reads CSATGGSTDTQYF.

The chain combines TRBV7-9 with TRBJ2-1; TCRdb's D call, TRBD1, is unchecked because there is no DNA. The CDR3 is 17 amino acids. Germline V gives CDR1 SEHNR, CDR2 FQNEAQ (reference sequence). The CDR3 spells CASSLRPSGGTENEQFF. Together with reference TRBV7-9 and TRBJ2-1, the CDR3 gives the full variable domain: DTGVSQNPRHKITKRGQNVTFRCDPISEHNRLYWYRQTLGQGPEFLTYFQNEAQLEKSRLLSDRFSAERPKGSFSTLEIQRTEQGDSAMYLCASSLRPSGGTENEQFFGPGTRLTVL.

The CDR3 protein is CATSGRDRDLSGNTIYF. The J gene is TRBJ1-3, the V gene TRBV15; TCRdb proposes TRBD1, but this gene call is untestable without DNA. The CDR3 covers 17 residues. CDR1 is LNHNV, CDR2 YYDKDF, per germline (reference sequence). Full variable domain (outside the CDR3, taken from reference TRBV15 and TRBJ1-3): DAMVIQNPRYQVTQFGKPVTLSCSQTLNHNVMYWYQQKSSQAPKLLFHYYDKDFNNEADTPDNFQSRRPNTSFCFLDIRSPGLGDTAMYLCATSGRDRDLSGNTIYFGEGSWLTVV.

The chain has TRBV6-1 and TRBJ2-2. The CDR3 consists of 14 residues. Germline V gene data show CDR1 as MNHNS and CDR2 as SASEGT. This chain's CDR3 is CASSETARTGELFF.

The genes are TRBV11-2 and TRBJ1-4; TCRdb picks TRBD1, but there is no DNA to check that call. CDR1 and CDR2 from the germline V gene are SGHAT and FQNNGV. This CDR3 has 14 amino acids. The CDR3 here is CASSRRGQIEKLFF.

The chain links TRBV12-3 or TRBV12-4 to TRBJ1-6; the TCRdb call, TRBD1, lacks DNA for checking. The CDR3 consists of 15 residues. CDR3 sequence: CASSLGGQNNSPLHF.

This chain uses TRBV11-2 with TRBJ2-2; TCRdb reports TRBD1, a call that lacks DNA to check it against. The CDR3 totals 14 residues. The V gene's germline CDR1 is SGHAT and CDR2 FQNNGV. Here the CDR3 reads CASSPGQVSGELFF.

The J gene is TRBJ1-1, the V gene TRBV10-3. There are 15 residues in the CDR3. Germline V gene data show CDR1 as ENHRY and CDR2 as SYGVKD. CDR3: CAIKAVDSGNTEAFF.

The chain uses TRBV7-9 and TRBJ1-1; there is no DNA to check the TCRdb D call of TRBD1. The CDR3 has 15 residues. Germline CDR1 SEHNR, CDR2 FQNEAQ (reference sequence). The CDR3 is CASRLGGSGNTEAFF.